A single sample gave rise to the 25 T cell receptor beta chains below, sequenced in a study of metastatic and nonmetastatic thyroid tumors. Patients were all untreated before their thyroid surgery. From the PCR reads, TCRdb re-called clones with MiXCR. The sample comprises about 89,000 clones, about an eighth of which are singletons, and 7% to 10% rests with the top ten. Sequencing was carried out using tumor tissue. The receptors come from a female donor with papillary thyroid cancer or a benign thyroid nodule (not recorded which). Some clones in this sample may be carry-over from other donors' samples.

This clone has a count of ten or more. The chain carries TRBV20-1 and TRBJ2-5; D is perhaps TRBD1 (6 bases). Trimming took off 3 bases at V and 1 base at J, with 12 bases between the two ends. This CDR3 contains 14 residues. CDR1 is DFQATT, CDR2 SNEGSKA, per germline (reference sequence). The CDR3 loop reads CSASTGTLQETQYF. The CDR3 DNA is TGCAGTGCTAGTACAGGGACCCTCCAAGAGACCCAGTACTTC.

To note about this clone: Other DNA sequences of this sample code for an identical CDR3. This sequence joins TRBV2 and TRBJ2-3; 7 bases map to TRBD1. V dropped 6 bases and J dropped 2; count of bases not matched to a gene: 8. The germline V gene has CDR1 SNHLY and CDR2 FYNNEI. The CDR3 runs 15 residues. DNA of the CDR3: TGTGCCAGCAGACAACCGGGACAGAACACAGATACGCAGTATTTT. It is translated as CASRQPGQNTDTQYF.

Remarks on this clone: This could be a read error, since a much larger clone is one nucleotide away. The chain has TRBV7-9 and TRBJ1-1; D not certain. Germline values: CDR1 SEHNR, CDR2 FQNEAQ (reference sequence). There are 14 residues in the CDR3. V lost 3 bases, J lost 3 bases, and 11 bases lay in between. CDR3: CASSFISLYTEAFF. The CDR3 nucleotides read TGTGCCAGCAGCTTTATCAGCCTCTACACTGAAGCTTTCTTT.

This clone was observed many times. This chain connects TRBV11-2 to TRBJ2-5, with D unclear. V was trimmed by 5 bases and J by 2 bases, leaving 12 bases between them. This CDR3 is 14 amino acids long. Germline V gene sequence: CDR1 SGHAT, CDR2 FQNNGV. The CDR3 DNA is TGTGCCAGCAGCCCTCTGGGCAGGCAAGAGACCCAGTACTTC. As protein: CASSPLGRQETQYF.

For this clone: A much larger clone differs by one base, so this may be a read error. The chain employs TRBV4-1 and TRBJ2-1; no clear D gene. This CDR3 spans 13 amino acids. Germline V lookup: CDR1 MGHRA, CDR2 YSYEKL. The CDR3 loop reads CASIQERHNEQFF. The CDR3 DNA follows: TGCGCCAGCATCCAAGAGAGGCACAATGAGCAGTTCTTC.

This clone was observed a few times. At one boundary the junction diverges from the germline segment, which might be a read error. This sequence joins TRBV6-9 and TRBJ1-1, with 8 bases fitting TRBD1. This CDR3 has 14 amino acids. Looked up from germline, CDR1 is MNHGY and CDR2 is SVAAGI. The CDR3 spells CASSHTGGATEAFF. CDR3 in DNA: TGCGCCAGCAGTCATACAGGGGGAGCCACTGAAGCTTTCTTT.

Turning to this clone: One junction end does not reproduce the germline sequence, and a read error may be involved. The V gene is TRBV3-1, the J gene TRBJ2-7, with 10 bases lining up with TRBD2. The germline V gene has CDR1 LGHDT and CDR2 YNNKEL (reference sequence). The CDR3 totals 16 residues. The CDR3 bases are TGTGCCAGCATCCAAGGGTCCTGGCTAGCGGGAGACGAGCAGTACTTC. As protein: CASIQGSWLAGDEQYF.

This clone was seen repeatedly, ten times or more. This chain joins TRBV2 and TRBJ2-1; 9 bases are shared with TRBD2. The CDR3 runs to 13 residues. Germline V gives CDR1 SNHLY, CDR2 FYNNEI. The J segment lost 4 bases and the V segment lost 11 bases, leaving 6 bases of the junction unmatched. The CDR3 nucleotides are TGTGCCTCGACGACTAGCGGATACAATGAGCAGTTCTTC. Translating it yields CASTTSGYNEQFF.

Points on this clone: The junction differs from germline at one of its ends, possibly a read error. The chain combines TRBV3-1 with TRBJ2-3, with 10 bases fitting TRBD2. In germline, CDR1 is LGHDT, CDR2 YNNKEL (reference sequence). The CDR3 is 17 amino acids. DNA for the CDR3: TGTGTCAGCAGCCAAGTCCATAGAGCGGGAGGGGGAGATACTCAGTATTTT. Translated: CVSSQVHRAGGGDTQYF.

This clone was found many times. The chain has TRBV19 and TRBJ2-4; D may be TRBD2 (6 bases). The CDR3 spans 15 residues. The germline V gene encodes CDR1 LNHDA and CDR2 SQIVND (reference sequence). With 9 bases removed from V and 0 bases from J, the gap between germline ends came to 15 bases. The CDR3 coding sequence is TGTGCCAGCAGACCGCAGGGACTAGCCAAAAACATTCAGTACTTC. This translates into CASRPQGLAKNIQYF.

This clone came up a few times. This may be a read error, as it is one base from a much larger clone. The CDR3 DNA sequence: TGCGCCAGCAGCCTTCAGGGTGAGAATAATTCACCCCTCCACTTT. Translation gives CASSLQGENNSPLHF. The V and J genes are TRBV5-1 and TRBJ1-6; TRBD1 might be the D (5 bases). The CDR3 totals 15 residues. Germline CDR1 SGHRS, CDR2 YFSETQ. V shed 4 bases and J shed 5 bases, with 13 bases lying between them.

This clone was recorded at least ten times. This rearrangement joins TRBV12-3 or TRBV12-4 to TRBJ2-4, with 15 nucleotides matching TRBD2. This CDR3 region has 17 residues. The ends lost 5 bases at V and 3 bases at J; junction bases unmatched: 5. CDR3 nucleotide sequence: TGTGCCAGCAGTCTGGGACTAGCGGGAGGTGTCAAAAACATTCAGTACTTC. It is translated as CASSLGLAGGVKNIQYF.

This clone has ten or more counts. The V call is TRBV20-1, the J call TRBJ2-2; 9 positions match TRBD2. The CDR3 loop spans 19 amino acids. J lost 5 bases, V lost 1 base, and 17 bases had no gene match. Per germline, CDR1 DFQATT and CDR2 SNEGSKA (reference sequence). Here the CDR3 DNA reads TGCAGTGCTAGAGCCTCCCGGCATAGCGGGAGCAGTATGACCGGGGAGCTGTTTTTT. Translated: CSARASRHSGSSMTGELFF.

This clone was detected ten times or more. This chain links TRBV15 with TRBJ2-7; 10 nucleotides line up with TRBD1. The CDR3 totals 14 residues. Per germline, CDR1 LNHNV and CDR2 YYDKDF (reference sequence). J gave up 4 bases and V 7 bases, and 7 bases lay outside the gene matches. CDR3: CATNQGQGFYEQYF. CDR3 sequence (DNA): TGTGCCACCAACCAGGGACAGGGGTTTTACGAGCAGTACTTC.

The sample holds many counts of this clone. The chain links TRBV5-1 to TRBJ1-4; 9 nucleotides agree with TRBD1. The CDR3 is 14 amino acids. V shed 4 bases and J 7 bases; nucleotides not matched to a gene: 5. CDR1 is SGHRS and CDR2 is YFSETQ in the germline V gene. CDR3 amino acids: CASSTTGGREKLFF. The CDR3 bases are TGCGCCAGCAGCACTACAGGGGGCCGTGAAAAACTGTTTTTT.

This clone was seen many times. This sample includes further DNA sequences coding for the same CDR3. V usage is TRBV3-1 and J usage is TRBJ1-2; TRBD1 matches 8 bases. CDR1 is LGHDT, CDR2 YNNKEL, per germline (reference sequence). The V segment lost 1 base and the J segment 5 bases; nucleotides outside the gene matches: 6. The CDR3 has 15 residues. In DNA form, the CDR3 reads TGTGCCAGCAGCCAAGGGCAGACAGGGGTTTATGGCTACACCTTC. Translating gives CASSQGQTGVYGYTF.

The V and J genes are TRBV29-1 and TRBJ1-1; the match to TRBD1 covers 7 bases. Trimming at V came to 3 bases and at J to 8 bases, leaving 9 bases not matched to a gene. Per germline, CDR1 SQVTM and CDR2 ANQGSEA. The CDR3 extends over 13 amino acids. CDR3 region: CSVDLGTAIEAFF. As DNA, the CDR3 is TGCAGCGTTGACCTAGGGACAGCCATAGAAGCTTTCTTT. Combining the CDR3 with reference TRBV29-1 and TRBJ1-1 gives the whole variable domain SAVISQKPSRDICQRGTSLTIQCQVDSQVTMMFWYRQQPGQSLTLIATANQGSEATYESGFVIDKFPISRPNLTFSTLTVSNMSPEDSSIYLCSVDLGTAIEAFFGQGTRLTVV.

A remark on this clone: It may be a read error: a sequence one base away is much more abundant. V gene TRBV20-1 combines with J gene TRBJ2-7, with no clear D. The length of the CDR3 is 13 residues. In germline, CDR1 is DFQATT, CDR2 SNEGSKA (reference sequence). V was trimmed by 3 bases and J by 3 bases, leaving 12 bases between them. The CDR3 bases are TGCAGTGCTAGTCCTGTTCTCCTCTACGAGCAGTACTTC. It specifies CSASPVLLYEQYF.

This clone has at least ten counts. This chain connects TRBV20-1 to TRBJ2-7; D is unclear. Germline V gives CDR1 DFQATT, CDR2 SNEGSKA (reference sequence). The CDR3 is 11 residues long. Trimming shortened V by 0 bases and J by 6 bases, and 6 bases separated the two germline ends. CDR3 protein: CSARDPPEQYF. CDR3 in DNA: TGCAGTGCTAGAGATCCCCCCGAGCAGTACTTC.

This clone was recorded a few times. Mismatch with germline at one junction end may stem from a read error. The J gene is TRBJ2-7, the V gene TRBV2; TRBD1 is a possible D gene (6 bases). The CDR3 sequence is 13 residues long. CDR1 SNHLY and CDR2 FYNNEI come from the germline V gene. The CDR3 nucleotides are TGTGCCAACAGAAAGGCCTCCGGGACAACCACGATCTTC. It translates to CANRKASGTTTIF.

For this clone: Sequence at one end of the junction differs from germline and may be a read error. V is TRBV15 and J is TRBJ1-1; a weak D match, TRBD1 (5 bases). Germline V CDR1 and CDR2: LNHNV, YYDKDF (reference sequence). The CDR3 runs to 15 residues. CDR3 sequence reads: CSTSRDRGENTETFF. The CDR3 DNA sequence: TGTTCCACCAGCAGAGATCGGGGCGAGAACACTGAAACTTTCTTT.

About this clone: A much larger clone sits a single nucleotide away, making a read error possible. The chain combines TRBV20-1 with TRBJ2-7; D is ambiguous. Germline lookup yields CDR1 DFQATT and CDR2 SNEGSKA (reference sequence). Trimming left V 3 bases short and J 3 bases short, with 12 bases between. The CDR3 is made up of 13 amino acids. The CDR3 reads CSASDNSDYEQYF. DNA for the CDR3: TGCAGTGCTAGTGATAACTCCGACTACGAGCAGTACTTC.

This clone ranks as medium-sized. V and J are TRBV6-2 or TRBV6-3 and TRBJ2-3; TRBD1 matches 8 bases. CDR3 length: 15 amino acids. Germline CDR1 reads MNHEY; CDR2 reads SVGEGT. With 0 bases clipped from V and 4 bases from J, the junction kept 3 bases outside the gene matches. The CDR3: CASSYSGQGADTQYF. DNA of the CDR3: TGTGCCAGCAGTTACTCCGGACAGGGAGCAGATACGCAGTATTTT.

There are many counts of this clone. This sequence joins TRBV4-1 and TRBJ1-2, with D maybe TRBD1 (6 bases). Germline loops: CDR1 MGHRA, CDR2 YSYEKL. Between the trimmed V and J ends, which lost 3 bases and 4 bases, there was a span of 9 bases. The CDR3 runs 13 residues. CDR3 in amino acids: CASSQGAAYGYTF. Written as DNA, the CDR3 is TGCGCCAGCAGCCAGGGGGCGGCCTATGGCTACACCTTC.

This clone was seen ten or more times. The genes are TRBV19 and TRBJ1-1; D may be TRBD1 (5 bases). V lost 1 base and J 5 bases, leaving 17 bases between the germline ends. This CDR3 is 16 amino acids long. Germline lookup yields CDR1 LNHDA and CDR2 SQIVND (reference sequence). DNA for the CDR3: TGTGCCAGTAGTATAGGTACGGGCAGGGTACAAACTGAAGCTTTCTTT. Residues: CASSIGTGRVQTEAFF.